This T cell receptor beta chain was sequenced in a study of T cells after yellow fever vaccination (dated by TCRdb to 2018 to 2020). Context from the whole study: The SMART-Seq v4 Ultra Low Input RNA kit was used to prepare libraries from fractions with low cell numbers. To follow T-cell clones before and after primary and booster YFV17D yellow fever vaccination, bulk TCR alpha and beta repertoires were sequenced over time. Two healthy male donors, one aged 18 to 29 and one aged 30 to 40 years, were included in the cohort. Blood samples were taken at several timepoints before and after primary and secondary immunization, and bulk PBMC replicates and cell subsets were isolated. What the research found in general, with its limitations: A small share of clonotypes was detected in both CD4 and CD8 compartments, with the overlap likely arising from convergent recombination. After the booster, most of the clones that had expanded following primary vaccination were detected again (approximately 96% of CD4 and 80% to 90% of CD8), which suggests that memory was broadly maintained. Because abundant contaminating clonotypes from the bulk population could be contained in FACS-sorted repertoires, computational filtering was required. Because only a couple of donors were included in the study, the extent to which the findings can be generalized is limited. The secondary T-cell response was weaker than the primary response but faster, peaking on day 5 instead of day 15.

The CDR3 runs 15 residues from the cysteine to the phenylalanine. Just CDR3 DNA is preserved here, 45 bases in frame from base 1. Trimming at the junction amounts to 4 bases on V and 5 bases on J, and the germline ends lie 17 bases apart. About this clonotype: Its antigen remains unidentified. Within one base of it there is no much larger clone, and no base qualities were kept.

The sample's treatment or condition, from its label and the paper: live attenuated yellow fever vaccine strain. At each blood-draw timepoint, two biological replicates of bulk PBMCs were obtained. A standard Ficoll-Paque protocol was used to isolate PBMCs from peripheral blood. RNA was extracted with TriZol from bulk PBMCs, CD4 and CD8 fractions, and dextramer-positive and dextramer-negative fractions. Synthesis of TCR cDNA relied on 5'RACE template switching, a step that introduced a universal primer site along with unique molecular identifiers. Priming of cDNA synthesis was performed from both the TCR alpha and TCR beta constant segments. Libraries were amplified in two PCR steps, with sample barcodes and sequencing adapters added in the second step. Sequencing of libraries was performed on Illumina HiSeq 2500 (2x100 bp) or NovaSeq (2x150 bp). Per the original workflow: Demultiplexing of reads and collapsing into UMI consensus sequences were performed with MIGEC, and V(D)J alignment was carried out with MiXCR. Vaccine-responding clonotypes were defined with edgeR using replicate PBMC samples, requiring FDR below 0.01 and a log2 fold change above 5 up to day 15. Each bulk clonotype was labeled CD4 or CD8 based on which sequenced repertoire, CD4 or CD8, contained the clonotype at higher abundance. TCRdb applied fastp at Q25 and MiXCR to the public reads, then kept only in-frame beta chains. Here each entry gathers all rows of one CDR3 protein and keeps the most common genes and DNA. These V and J calls rely on TCRdb rather than the paper's analysis. Counted in this sample were hundreds of thousands of distinct CDR3 sequences; 13% of them appeared once. Of the sample, around an eighth is held by the ten largest clones.

The sequence links TRBV12-3 or TRBV12-4 to TRBJ2-5; TRBD1 is possibly the D segment (6 matching bases). This TCR came from a man in his thirties or forties who received the YFV17D yellow fever vaccine. The source material was PBMCs, sampled on the day of the yellow fever booster vaccination. The DNA reads TGTGCCAGCAGTTCCCGGGACAAGGGCTTCGAGACCCAGTACTTC. Protein translation: CASSSRDKGFETQYF.